Described below is a single T cell receptor beta chain sequence and its context. The antigen remains undetermined. Mismatch with germline at one junction end may stem from a read error. Distinct nucleotide sequences in the sample also encode this CDR3. The germline CDR1 and CDR2 sequences are SGDLS and YYNGEE. This CDR3 region has 16 residues. Roughly 17-50 mg of tissue was diced for each tumor. The source of the sample is a study of early stage breast cancer tumors. For the study at large: The ER+/PR+/HER2- tumors included seven or eight ductal and four lobular carcinomas.

Generated by immunoSEQ multiplex PCR, the TCRdb table keeps only in-frame clones and is missing some. The data show about 8,000 clones, with approximately 65% seen just once and 5.5% to 8% held by the top ten. Regarding the study as a whole: Tumor and normal breast were distinguished via blood comparison in 14 of 16 patients.

Sequenced input: breast tumor tissue. This clonotype originated in a person aged 70 to 79 with breast cancer. The chain recombines TRBV9 with TRBJ2-5, with 8 bases lining up with TRBD2. The CDR3 sequence: CASSALAGRAGETQYF. DNA for the CDR3: TGTGCCAGTAGCGCCTTAGCGGGACGGGCAGGGGAGACCCAGTACTTC.